These 14 T cell receptor beta chains came from one sample sequenced in a study of cytomegalovirus exposure and HLA in healthy donors. PCR used 60 Vbeta primers and 13 Jbeta primers. Profiled with immunoSEQ multiplex PCR; TCRdb holds only in-frame clones, not every one. The sample has under 150,000 clones; approximately 9% are singletons. Sequenced sample: PBMCs. All receptors derive from a male donor in good health and CMV-seronegative.

In this sample, this clone turned up a few times. The genes are TRBV2 and TRBJ2-3; 15 positions match TRBD2. V gave up 6 bases and J gave up 5 bases; unmatched junction bases: 18. The CDR3 sequence is 20 residues long. Germline values: CDR1 SNHLY, CDR2 FYNNEI. CDR3 DNA sequence: TGTGCCAGCAGCGCCCTGGGACTAGCGGGAGGACGTGGTAGGCTAGATACGCAGTATTTT. The encoded protein is CASSALGLAGGRGRLDTQYF.

This clone was seen only a few times. The rearrangement uses TRBV27 and TRBJ2-7; 12 nucleotides match TRBD2. The CDR3 loop spans 15 amino acids. Germline CDR1 reads MNHEY; CDR2 reads SMNVEV (reference sequence). The J segment lost 5 bases and the V segment lost 5 bases, leaving 7 bases of the junction unmatched. The CDR3 loop reads CASSPLTSGSDEQYF. CDR3 in DNA: TGTGCCAGCAGTCCGTTGACTAGCGGGAGCGACGAGCAGTACTTC.

This chain joins TRBV6-4 and TRBJ2-6; tentative D call: TRBD1 (6 bases). CDR1 and CDR2 from the germline V gene are MRHNA and SNTAGT. The CDR3 sequence is 16 residues long. Trimming stripped 4 bases from V and 0 bases from J, with 10 bases between. CDR3 in DNA: TGTGCCAGCAGTGCCGACAGGCACTCTGGGGCCAACGTCCTGACTTTC. Residues: CASSADRHSGANVLTF.

CDR3 sequence: CASSRPVSGEKLFF. CDR3 coding DNA: TGTGCCAGCAGCAGACCTGTGAGCGGTGAAAAACTGTTTTTT. The chain employs TRBV28 and TRBJ1-4; D not certain. Germline V gives CDR1 MDHEN, CDR2 SYDVKM. CDR3 size: 14 residues. The V and J ends lost 6 bases and 7 bases respectively, with 15 bases between them.

The V gene is TRBV6-5, the J gene TRBJ1-1, with TRBD1 matching over 7 bases. This CDR3 spans 16 amino acids. From germline, CDR1 is MNHEY and CDR2 SVGAGI. V lost 2 bases to trimming and J lost 1 base; unmatched junction nucleotides: 7. Here the CDR3 DNA reads TGTGCCAGCAGTTACAGGGGGCTCGGCCGGAACACTGAAGCTTTCTTT. This sequence encodes CASSYRGLGRNTEAFF.

This clone was seen only a few times. V and J are TRBV27 and TRBJ1-1; weak D call: TRBD1 (5 bases). The germline gives CDR1 MNHEY, CDR2 SMNVEV (reference sequence). This CDR3 is built from 14 residues. Trimming left V 6 bases short and J 2 bases short, with 13 bases between. CDR3 in amino acids: CASRLQGFNTEAFF. The CDR3, as DNA: TGTGCCAGCAGGCTTCAGGGTTTCAACACTGAAGCTTTCTTT.

V usage is TRBV21-1 and J usage is TRBJ1-1; TRBD1 was called by the table and not checked on the DNA. TRBV21-1 is a pseudogene locus. This CDR3 comprises 17 residues. CDR3 region: CASSKMEQGVGNTEAFF. The CDR3 DNA reads TGTGCCAGCAGCAAAATGGAACAGGGGGTGGGGAACACTGAAGCTTTCTTT.

The chain recombines TRBV14 with TRBJ2-1; 8 nucleotides align to TRBD2. This CDR3 is built from 12 residues. The junction had 1 base not matched to a gene; V was cut back by 4 bases and J by 8 bases. CDR1 is SGHDN, CDR2 FVKESK, per germline. The CDR3 DNA reads as TGTGCCAGCAGCCCGGGGGGGCATGAGCAGTTCTTC. Protein: CASSPGGHEQFF. The full variable domain, its missing parts supplied by reference TRBV14 and TRBJ2-1, is EAGVTQFPSHSVIEKGQTVTLRCDPISGHDNLYWYRRVMGKEIKFLLHFVKESKQDESGMPNNRFLAERTGGTYSTLKVQPAELEDSGVYFCASSPGGHEQFFGPGTRLTVL.

This clone was detected a few times. The rearrangement joins TRBV7-9 to TRBJ1-1, with a weak D call TRBD1 (5 bases). Germline V gives CDR1 SEHNR, CDR2 FQNEAQ (reference sequence). This CDR3 contains 13 residues. Trimming took 3 bases from V and 1 from J, leaving 6 bases between them. CDR3 sequence: CASSLTANTEAFF. The DNA for the CDR3 is TGTGCCAGCAGCTTGACAGCGAACACTGAAGCTTTCTTT.

The chain couples TRBV7-9 to TRBJ1-5; perhaps TRBD1 as D (6 bases). Trimming cost V 3 bases and J 0 bases, with 12 bases left between them. CDR3 size: 16 residues. Germline V gene sequence: CDR1 SEHNR, CDR2 FQNEAQ (reference sequence). The CDR3 DNA reads as TGTGCCAGCAGCTTGGGGACACAACTTAGCAATCAGCCCCAGCATTTT. The encoded protein is CASSLGTQLSNQPQHF.

This clone has a handful of counts. The V gene is TRBV7-2, the J gene TRBJ1-1; D not certain. CDR1 and CDR2 (germline): SGHTA, FQGNSA. Trimming shortened V by 2 bases and J by 1 base, and 5 bases separated the two germline ends. The CDR3 runs 13 residues. The CDR3 sequence: CASSLLGNTEAFF. As DNA, the CDR3 is TGTGCCAGCAGCTTACTAGGGAACACTGAAGCTTTCTTT.

The table lists this clone with a few counts. The chain joins TRBV5-4 to TRBJ2-2, with D possibly TRBD1 on 6 matching bases. This CDR3 spans 14 amino acids. Trimming pared 4 bases from V and 5 bases from J, leaving 12 bases between. CDR1 SGHNT and CDR2 YYREEE come from the germline V gene (reference sequence). The CDR3, as DNA: TGTGCCAGCAGCCTCGGACAGAGGACCGGGGAGCTGTTTTTT. This codes for CASSLGQRTGELFF. Based on the CDR3 plus reference TRBV5-4 and TRBJ2-2, the full variable domain is ETGVTQSPTHLIKTRGQQVTLRCSSQSGHNTVSWYQQALGQGPQFIFQYYREEENGRGNFPPRFSGLQFPNYSSELNVNALELDDSALYLCASSLGQRTGELFFGEGSRLTVL.

Only a few counts were recorded for this clone. V and J are TRBV30 and TRBJ1-5; 10 bases are shared with TRBD1. CDR1 and CDR2 from the germline V gene are GTSNPN and SVGIG (reference sequence). Unmatched junction bases numbered 8, after V lost 1 base and J lost 2 bases. This CDR3 has 17 amino acids. Here the CDR3 DNA reads TGTGCCTGGAGTGAGCGCTGGGACAGGGGAGGCAATCAGCCCCAGCATTTT. Translating gives CAWSERWDRGGNQPQHF.

The rearrangement uses TRBV18 and TRBJ1-1, with TRBD1 matching 8 bases. There are 15 residues in the CDR3. V lost 0 bases and J lost 4; bases outside the gene matches: 4. From germline, CDR1 is KGHSH and CDR2 LQKENI. The CDR3 DNA is TGTGCCAGCTCACCACCGTCAGGGGGCGGCACTGAAGCTTTCTTT. Protein sequence: CASSPPSGGGTEAFF.